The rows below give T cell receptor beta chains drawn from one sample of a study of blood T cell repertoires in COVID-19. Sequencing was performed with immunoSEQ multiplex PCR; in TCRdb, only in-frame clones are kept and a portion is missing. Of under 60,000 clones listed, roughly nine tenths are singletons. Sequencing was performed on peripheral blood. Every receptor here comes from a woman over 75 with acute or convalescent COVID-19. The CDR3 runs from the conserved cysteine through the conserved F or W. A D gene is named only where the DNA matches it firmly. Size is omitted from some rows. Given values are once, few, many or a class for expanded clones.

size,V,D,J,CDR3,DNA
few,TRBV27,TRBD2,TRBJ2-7,CATSRVRGVAYEQYF,TGTGCCACCAGCCGCGTACGGGGGGTGGCCTACGAGCAGTACTTC
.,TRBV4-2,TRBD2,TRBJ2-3,CASSQERTSGGPDTQYF,TGTGCCAGCAGCCAAGAGAGGACTAGCGGGGGCCCAGATACGCAGTATTTT
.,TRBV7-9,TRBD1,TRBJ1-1,CASSFQTGTNTEAFF,TGTGCCAGCAGCTTCCAGACAGGGACGAACACTGAAGCTTTCTTT
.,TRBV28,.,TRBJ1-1,CASSLLQGTEAFF,TGTGCCAGCAGTTTATTGCAGGGAACTGAAGCTTTCTTT
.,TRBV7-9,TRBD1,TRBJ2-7,CASSLVGTGAYEQYF,TGTGCCAGCAGCTTAGTAGGGACAGGAGCCTACGAGCAGTACTTC
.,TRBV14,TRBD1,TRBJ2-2,CASRRSGQVFGELFF,TGTGCCAGCAGGCGATCGGGACAGGTCTTCGGGGAGCTGTTTTTT
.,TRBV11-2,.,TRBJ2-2,CASSLATGNTGELFF,TGTGCCAGCAGCTTAGCGACGGGGAACACCGGGGAGCTGTTTTTT
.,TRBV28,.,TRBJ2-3,CASSPIKAADTQYF,TGTGCCAGCAGTCCCATCAAAGCCGCAGATACGCAGTATTTT
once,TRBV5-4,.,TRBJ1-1,CASSLAGGQVNTEAFF,TGTGCCAGCAGCTTGGCCGGGGGGCAGGTGAACACTGAAGCTTTCTTT
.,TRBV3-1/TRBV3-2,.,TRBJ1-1,CASSPPAGKAFF,TGTGCCAGCAGCCCCCCCGCAGGTAAAGCTTTCTTT
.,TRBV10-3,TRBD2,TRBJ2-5,CAISDLAGANQETQYF,TGTGCCATCAGTGACCTAGCGGGGGCAAACCAAGAGACCCAGTACTTC
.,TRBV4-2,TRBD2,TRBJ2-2,CASSRGLAGTGTGELFF,TGTGCCAGCAGCCGGGGACTAGCGGGGACGGGCACCGGGGAGCTGTTTTTT
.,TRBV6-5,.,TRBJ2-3,CASQQGPTDTQYF,TGTGCCAGCCAACAGGGACCCACAGATACGCAGTATTTT
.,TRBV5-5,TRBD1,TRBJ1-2,CASSLAGQVANYGYTF,TGTGCCAGCAGCTTGGCTGGACAGGTCGCTAACTATGGCTACACCTTC
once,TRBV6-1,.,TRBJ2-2,CASSEAPLGTGELFF,TGTGCCAGCAGTGAAGCACCGCTCGGCACCGGGGAGCTGTTTTTT